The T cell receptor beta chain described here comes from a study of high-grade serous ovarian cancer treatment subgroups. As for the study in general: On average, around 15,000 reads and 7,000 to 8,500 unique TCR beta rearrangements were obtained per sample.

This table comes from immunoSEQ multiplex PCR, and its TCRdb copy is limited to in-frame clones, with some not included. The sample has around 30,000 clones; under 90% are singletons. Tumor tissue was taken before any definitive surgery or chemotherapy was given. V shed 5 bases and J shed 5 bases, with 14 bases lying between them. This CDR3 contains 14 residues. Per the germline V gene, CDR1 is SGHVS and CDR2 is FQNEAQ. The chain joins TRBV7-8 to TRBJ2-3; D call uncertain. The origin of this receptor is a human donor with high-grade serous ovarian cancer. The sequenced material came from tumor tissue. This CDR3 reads CASSPSFGVDTQYF. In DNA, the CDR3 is TGTGCCAGCAGCCCCAGCTTTGGGGTAGATACGCAGTATTTT.